This TCR beta chain was sequenced during a study of beta chain features in type 1 diabetes. cDNA synthesis used the whole RNA isolate, giving expressed TCRB sequences. The protocol was immunoSEQ multiplex PCR, while the TCRdb copy is restricted to in-frame clones and leaves out a portion. The profile covers 250,000 to 300,000 clones, with around 7.8% appearing a single time and approximately 0.93% taken by the ten largest. Trimming pared 6 bases from V and 4 bases from J, leaving 3 bases between. CDR3 size: 11 residues. CDR1 is SNHLY, CDR2 FYNNEI, per germline. The sequence came from a woman younger than 35 in good health. Sequencing was done on a sample of central memory CD4+ T cells from blood. The V gene is TRBV2, the J gene TRBJ2-2; D remains ambiguous. CDR3 protein: CASRVTGELFF. The CDR3 region has the DNA TGTGCCAGCAGGGTCACCGGGGAGCTGTTTTTT.